What follows describes a single TCR beta chain. This clone appeared once. This clone's antigen is unknown. Base qualities are missing; no much larger clone stands one base away. CDR1 SGHRS and CDR2 YFSETQ were looked up in the germline V gene. Spanning cysteine to phenylalanine, the CDR3 consists of 13 amino acids. Only the CDR3 part of the read is kept: 39 bases, read in frame from the first base. Here V drops 3 bases and J drops 3 bases, and the junction holds 0 bases not matched to any gene. Library preparation used the immunoSEQ multiplex PCR assay. The multiplex PCR relied on a mix of 60 forward primers for TCR Vbeta segments and 13 reverse primers for TCR Jbeta segments. Amplification of the CDR3 region of rearranged TCR beta genes was performed with a multiplex PCR assay on genomic DNA. The amplified TCR beta libraries were sequenced on the Illumina HiSeq System as 87-base-pair reads. Per the original workflow: A later analysis tallied 75 million to 95 million unique TCR beta chains across the approximately 670 repertoires, and some 10 million of those chains were shared by two or more donors. Raw reads were error-corrected and collapsed into unique sequences by a nearest-neighbor algorithm in which closely related sequences were merged to remove PCR and sequencing errors. V, D and J gene segments were assigned by aligning CDR3 sequences to IMGT reference sequences. For a sequence to be retained, at least a six-nucleotide match to both a V gene segment and a J gene segment was required. A rearrangement was called productive if the CDR3 had no stop codons and remained in frame with V and J, and every other rearrangement was called non-productive. CDR3 was defined according to IMGT convention as the region running from the second conserved V-encoded cysteine to the conserved J-encoded phenylalanine. Sequences without an unambiguous match to a single V gene segment were excluded from the earlier analysis of several hundred of the donors. An earlier analysis of several hundred of the donors called V segments functional above 56.7% productive rearrangements and segregating when the between-donor standard deviation exceeded 5%. A statistical classification framework was built for diagnosing cytomegalovirus status from the catalog of TCR beta chain sequences. A later analysis assigned V and J genes by comparing TCR nucleotide sequences with IMGT/GENE-DB human TR gene sequences. In a later analysis, CDR3 sequences and most-parsimonious VDJ recombination scenarios were assigned using the TCRdist pipeline. In a later analysis, each TCR beta chain was defined by its CDR3 amino acid sequence together with its V-gene family, and reads lacking a unique V-gene family were excluded. To address suspected cross-contamination and a sequencing artifact, a later analysis removed a few hundred highly shared, low-generation-probability nucleotide sequences. In a later analysis, a clonal expansion index for each public chain was calculated from normalized within-repertoire ranks of inferred template counts. In a later analysis, generation probabilities were computed using a VDJ recombination model fitted to out-of-frame rearrangements, and the results were checked against IGoR. A later analysis scored TCR-TCR, TCR-HLA and TCR-CMV co-occurrence with hypergeometric tests, applying a repertoire-size bias correction to TCR pairs. A later analysis estimated false discovery rates by permuting HLA or CMV assignments 20 times. In a later analysis, co-occurring TCRs were grouped using DBSCAN, with TCRdist sequence similarity added in when clustering inside HLA-allele-positive subsets. Repertoires with fewer than 30,000 or more than 120,000 public chains, plus five repertoires with anomalous nucleotide sharing, were excluded from co-occurrence clustering. The table comes from immuneACCESS by way of TCRdb, which keeps in-frame sequences with V and J called. Part of the clones is missing from these tables; in studies checked, under half for an unresolved V gene and the rest for unknown reasons. V and J calls and clone size are those listed in that table; D and trimming were worked out from the DNA. In all, the sample holds 150,000 to 200,000 clones, and approximately 79% of those were seen once. The ten largest clones add up to approximately 6.9% of the sample.

The data belong to a study of cytomegalovirus exposure and HLA in healthy donors (dated by TCRdb to 2016 to 2017). Background for the entire study: An earlier analysis of about 530 of the donors reported over 250 Gb of sequence data and around 110 million unique TCR beta sequences obtained from around 170 million T cells. Along with the roughly 700-subject first cohort, a separate validation cohort of roughly 110 different subjects was used. The number of donors typed differed by locus, with about 629-630 for A, B, C, DRB1 and DQB1, 522 for DQA1, 606 for DPA1, and some 450 for DPB1. Roughly 300 gigabases of sequencing data and tens of millions of unique TCR sequences were included in an early release covering around 600 HLA-typed donors. The study combined high-throughput TCR immunosequencing, statistical association of individual TCRs with disease status, and machine learning to predict cytomegalovirus infection status. Because of strong linkage in the cohort, 4 to 6 DR-DQ haplotypes were treated as single units for association and clustering. A later genetic analysis used genome-wide SNP genotypes for about 55% of the 666 donors, treating that subset as a discovery cohort. Across around 400 genotyped donors of the cohort, an average of approximately 240,000 unique TCR beta nucleotide sequences per donor were sequenced, and roughly 20% of those sequences were non-productive. In an earlier analysis of a few hundred of the donors, high-throughput TCR beta sequencing was used to judge whether each TCR beta V gene segment behaved as functional or pseudogenic. Among the roughly 400 genotyped donors, approximately 77% belonged to the genetic ancestry cluster associated with self-reported Caucasian donors. Donor age, sex, ethnicity and CMV serostatus were compiled together with the repertoire data. Every repertoire in the discovery cohort had been generated on one and the same sequencing platform. Rather than using new phenotypic data, the later analysis identified candidate immune exposures from TCR beta sequences and from how often those sequences occurred across donors. A later analysis re-examined previously published TCR beta repertoires from roughly 650 donors and added high-resolution HLA genotyping to investigate patterns of TCR occurrence. Using immunosequencing, the study profiled T cell repertoires from 500 to 800 subjects and related those repertoires to cytomegalovirus serostatus. Both class I and class II loci were covered by HLA typing, at four-digit resolution. The study aimed to test whether cataloging public T cell receptors could reveal signatures of past pathogen exposure. Study-level results and caveats: Linkage disequilibrium might explain the correlated functional status among segregating V segments, but an unknown experimental factor could not be ruled out. A later analysis found that TCR association rates varied across HLA loci, with DRB1 alleles showing the most associated TCRs and HLA-C alleles the fewest. In a later analysis, HLA-associated TCR beta chains were found to be more clonally expanded and to have lower generation probabilities than equally common non-associated chains. A cluster of highly shared sequence variants was judged likely to represent a technical artifact of the sequencing pipeline. HLA typing was unavailable for some donors at each locus, so association tests used only the typed subset. The study gave a list of some 150 TCR beta chains associated with cytomegalovirus. Strong co-occurrence of HLA alleles, especially DR and DQ, made assigning TCR associations to individual alleles difficult. In an earlier analysis of 450 to 750 of the donors, most TCR beta V segments appeared in productive rearrangements about 87% or about 30% of the time, broadly matching IMGT annotations. According to a later genetic analysis, donors in an Asian-associated ancestry cluster had fewer N-insertions in productive TCRs than the roughly 700-donor mean. Some IMGT-functional V segments, including TRBV6-2 and TRBV6-3, could not be distinguished by the 87-base-pair reads and were therefore excluded. Three of the identified cytomegalovirus-associated TCR beta chains were confirmed in vitro to be specific for cytomegalovirus antigens. Several of the top co-occurrence clusters appeared to be linked to parvovirus B19, influenza, CMV and Epstein-Barr virus, according to a later analysis. Sequencing depth was assumed to be roughly uniform across donors in the presence/absence analyses, though that assumption may not hold. The only immune exposure information available for the cohort was CMV serostatus. A further reported finding was that TCR beta sequences accurately predicted the HLA-A and HLA-B alleles for most subjects in the first cohort. The classifier was reported to diagnose cytomegalovirus status with high specificity and sensitivity in both the original and validation cohorts. At a false discovery rate of 0.05, a later analysis linked some 17,000 TCR beta sequences to specific HLA alleles. In this cohort, only TCR beta chains were sequenced, and detectable features were limited by the absence of alpha or paired-chain data. The earlier analysis of almost 600 of the donors excluded around 17 rarely observed V segments, including chromosome 9 orphons, because counts were too low. Most CMV-associated TCR beta chains appeared to be HLA-restricted in a later analysis, and the HLA associations seemed to be driven largely by CMV exposure. An association between a missense DCLRE1C variant and V-gene and J-gene trimming of TCR beta chains was found in a later genetic analysis and replicated in an independent cohort. Most TCR sequences were seen in very few donors, while some public TCRs were found in many individuals. The authors suggested that the approach could potentially be extended to other disease states and immunological phenotypes.

The cohort consisted of more than 650 healthy bone marrow donors. At the time of sampling, every cohort member was nominally healthy, though immune exposures that went unrecorded were likely present. The donor was CMV seropositive and was included in the group of approximately 310 seropositive cohort members. A peripheral blood sample was provided by each donor, and peripheral blood mononuclear cells were used for TCR beta sequencing. Genomic DNA extraction from the blood cell samples was performed with the Qiagen DNeasy Blood Extraction Kit. The receptor comes from a man aged 35 to 55 in good health and CMV-seropositive. The receptor chain draws on TRBV5-1 and TRBJ1-2; 9 bases in between match TRBD1. Sequenced material: PBMCs. The CDR3 region reads CASSWDRDYGYTF. The nucleotide sequence is TGCGCCAGCAGCTGGGACAGGGACTATGGCTACACCTTC.